This T cell receptor (beta chain) was retrieved from a study of blood T cell repertoires in COVID-19 (TCRdb year 2020). As for the study more broadly: Samples from collaborators originated in the United States, Italy and Spain and spanned both the acute and convalescent phases of COVID-19. Where available, HLA class I and class II types were taken from metadata supplied by the sample provider and were not determined by assay-based typing. A de-identified subject ID, COVID-19 status, age in years and sex were almost always included in the sample metadata. The samples were drawn from the first 160 participants of the ongoing ImmuneRACE study and from 1,254 subjects provided by 6 global collaborators. The material from the prospective study consisted of cDNA or gDNA derived from T cells, B-cell-depleted T cells, or PBMCs. The repertoires were released in a freely available public database meant as a resource for research on the immune response to SARS-CoV-2. The dataset comprised deeply sampled blood TCRbeta repertoires from subjects exposed to, actively infected with, or recovered from COVID-19. Summary of the overall study and its limitations: How much clinical and demographic metadata was included differed by source and by participant, and the metadata was provided uncurated.

Collaborating institutions collected whole blood in K2EDTA tubes following their own protocols. Collaborator samples were shipped for TCRbeta analysis as frozen whole blood, isolated PBMCs, or DNA extracted from either sample type. TCRbeta CDR3 regions were amplified from genomic DNA by means of the immunoSEQ Assay, a bias-controlled multiplex PCR. The original methods were these. The number of nucleated cells in each sample was estimated from the amplification of reference gene primers within the assay. Sequence reads were collapsed and filtered to measure the absolute abundance of every unique TCRbeta CDR3 rearrangement. For each sample, productive Simpson clonality was calculated as the square root of Simpson's diversity index over productive rearrangements. Drawn from immuneACCESS, this table holds only the in-frame rearrangements with V and J called that TCRdb kept. Clones are partly lost; checked studies trace under half to an unresolved V gene and leave the rest unexplained. The DNA gave D and trimming, while V, J and clone size come from that table. The sample has about 130,000 clones on record, almost 85% of them singletons. Clones ranked in the top ten supply roughly 13% of the sample.

Turning to this clone: Which antigen it targets is not known. The sample holds no much larger clone one base away, and base qualities are not on file.

The receptor's source is a human donor in a cohort sampled during active COVID-19. The sequencing sample was made of peripheral blood.

The DNA sequence reads TGTGCCAGTAGTCTCCTAGCGGGGGGTCGAAATGCAGATACGCAGTATTTT. This sequence encodes CASSLLAGGRNADTQYF. This chain is built from TRBV19 and TRBJ2-3; 11 of the junction bases match TRBD2. The CDR3 numbers 17 residues from cysteine through phenylalanine. Only CDR3 DNA is held: 51 bases, read in frame from base 1. V lost 5 bases and J lost 4 bases, and the count of bases not matched to a germline gene is 11. The germline V gene (reference sequence) yields LNHDA for CDR1 and SQIVND for CDR2.